Listed below are T cell receptor beta chains from one sample, sequenced in a study of T-cell reconstitution after alpha-beta-depleted transplantation in children. TCRdb ran MiXCR on the PCR reads and lists one entry per CDR3 protein. This sample has roughly 180,000 distinct CDR3 sequences, with about 14% found just once. This specimen was PBMCs from the stem cell graft donor, taken from the stem cell graft. All receptors derive from a human donor who donated a stem cell graft to a child with acute lymphoblastic leukemia. Both conserved end residues are part of each CDR3. A D gene is named only where the DNA matches it firmly. The size of a clone is reported for some rows only, either as once, few or many, or as a class for expanded clones.

j_call d_call v_call clone_size cdr3_nt cdr3_aa
TRBJ1-1 NA TRBV11-2 few TGTGCCAGCAGCTTTAATTTGAGGGTTGAAGCTTTCTTT CASSFNLRVEAFF
TRBJ1-5 NA TRBV10-3 many TGTGCCATCAGTGAGTCCGATTATCAGCCCCAGCATTTT CAISESDYQPQHF
TRBJ2-1 NA TRBV12-3/TRBV12-4 many TGTGCCAGCAGCCTACAGGTGAATGAGCAGTTCTTC CASSLQVNEQFF
TRBJ2-1 TRBD2 TRBV12-3/TRBV12-4 NA TGTGCCAGCAGTTTAGGCGGGAGGCTCTACAATGAGCAGTTCTTC CASSLGGRLYNEQFF
TRBJ2-1 NA TRBV6-1 many TGTGCCAGCAGTGCCCAGGGTTACGGTGAGCAGTTCTTC CASSAQGYGEQFF
TRBJ2-1 NA TRBV6-5 many TGTGCCAGCACCCCACTAGACAACAATGAGCAGTTCTTC CASTPLDNNEQFF
TRBJ2-7 TRBD2 TRBV10-3 NA TGTGCCATCCGGGGGGGTAGCGGAGCCTACGAGCAGTACTTC CAIRGGSGAYEQYF
TRBJ2-7 NA TRBV10-3 many TGTGCCATCAGTGAGTCTTCGTACGAGCAGTACTTC CAISESSYEQYF
TRBJ2-5 TRBD1 TRBV6-1 many TGTGCCAGCAGGGATACCGGGACAGGGTTGTCGCACCAACAAGAGACCCAGTACTTC CASRDTGTGLSHQQETQYF
TRBJ2-1 TRBD2 TRBV5-1 many TGCGCCAGCAGCTTGGGGACTAGCGGGAGCGGCTACAATGAGCAGTTCTTC CASSLGTSGSGYNEQFF
TRBJ2-7 NA TRBV10-3 many TGTGCCATCAGTGTCGAGGCCTACGAGCAGTACTTC CAISVEAYEQYF
TRBJ2-3 TRBD1 TRBV7-8 medium-sized TGTGCCAGCAGCTTAGTTGGGGGACAGGGTGGAAATACGCAGTATTTT CASSLVGGQGGNTQYF
TRBJ1-1 NA TRBV29-1 many TGCAGCGTTTCGGAATCAACCTCAGGGAACACTGAAGCTTTCTTT CSVSESTSGNTEAFF
TRBJ1-5 TRBD1 TRBV12-5 few TGTGCTAGTGGTTTTTTTGGGACAGGGAACAATCAGCCCCAGCATTTT CASGFFGTGNNQPQHF
TRBJ1-5 TRBD1 TRBV3-1 NA TGTGCCAGCAGCCAAGATATTGGGACAGATCAGCCCCAGCATTTT CASSQDIGTDQPQHF
TRBJ2-3 NA TRBV7-9 many TGTGCCAGCAGCTTAGAGGGATCCACAGATACGCAGTATTTT CASSLEGSTDTQYF
TRBJ1-1 NA TRBV20-1 few TGCAGTGCTTCTACAGCTAACACTGAAGCTTTCTTT CSASTANTEAFF
TRBJ2-3 NA TRBV20-1 many TGCAGTGCTAGACTAGGGGATACGCAGTATTTT CSARLGDTQYF
TRBJ1-5 NA TRBV5-1 NA TGCGCCAGCAGCCTGAAGGTGCTTAGCAATCAGCCCCAGCATTTT CASSLKVLSNQPQHF
TRBJ1-2 TRBD1 TRBV12-3/TRBV12-4 many TGTGCCAGCAGTTTAAGGCAGGGGGGCCACTATGGCTACACCTTC CASSLRQGGHYGYTF
TRBJ2-3 TRBD2 TRBV12-3/TRBV12-4 few TGTGCCAGCAGTCCCATACGGGAGGGCCTTTATTTACCAGATACGCAGTATTTT CASSPIREGLYLPDTQYF
TRBJ2-1 TRBD2 TRBV12-3/TRBV12-4 few TGTGCCAGCACCCCAGGGACTAGCGGGAGAGGGGGGGACTACAATGAGCAGTTCTTC CASTPGTSGRGGDYNEQFF
TRBJ2-7 TRBD1 TRBV12-3/TRBV12-4 many TGTGCCAGCGGAAAAGGGACAGTGAACTACGAGCAGTACTTC CASGKGTVNYEQYF
TRBJ2-1 NA TRBV9 many TGTGCCAGCAGCGTTTCACAGCGTGCAGATGAGCAGTTCTTC CASSVSQRADEQFF
TRBJ1-5 TRBD1 TRBV20-1 few TGCAGTGCTAGATCTCGGACAGGGTTGTTCAATCAGCCCCAGCATTTT CSARSRTGLFNQPQHF
TRBJ1-5 NA TRBV12-3/TRBV12-4 NA TGTGCCAGCAGCCAGGACAGATTCAATCAGCCCCAGCATTTT CASSQDRFNQPQHF